A single sample gave rise to the 11 T cell receptor beta chains below, sequenced in a study of blood T cell repertoires in COVID-19. Clones were read by immunoSEQ multiplex PCR, and TCRdb kept only the in-frame ones, dropping some. The data hold 150,000 to 200,000 clones, with 70% to 85% observed a single time. The sequencing input was peripheral blood. Source of these receptors: a woman under 40 with acute or convalescent COVID-19.

V is TRBV7-2 and J is TRBJ2-1; D unresolved. This CDR3 is built from 17 residues. CDR1 SGHTA and CDR2 FQGNSA come from the germline V gene. Trimming took 3 bases from V and 4 from J, leaving 19 bases between them. The CDR3 bases are TGTGCCAGCAGCTTCGGTACTGGGCGTGTGCCGTACAATGAGCAGTTCTTC. It is translated as CASSFGTGRVPYNEQFF.

The J gene is TRBJ2-7, the V gene TRBV16; 8 bases line up with TRBD1. CDR1 and CDR2 (germline): KGHSY, FQNENV. The CDR3 sequence is 16 residues long. V was pared by 2 bases and J by 5 bases, with 11 bases of the junction left unmatched. The CDR3 protein is CASSQPGTGSPHEQYF. CDR3 bases: TGTGCCAGCAGCCAACCCGGGACAGGTTCCCCCCACGAGCAGTACTTC.

This clone was counted between two and nine times. V is TRBV12-3 or TRBV12-4 and J is TRBJ1-2, with a weak D call TRBD1 (6 bases). Trimming removed 3 bases from V and 7 bases from J, with 12 bases in between. This CDR3 region has 13 residues. The CDR3 DNA follows: TGTGCCAGCAGTTTTTTGGGGGCTGGTGGCTACACCTTC. Its translation: CASSFLGAGGYTF.

V usage is TRBV5-1 and J usage is TRBJ2-3; TRBD1 agrees at 9 bases. V gave up 4 bases and J gave up 0 bases; unmatched junction bases: 6. This CDR3 spans 16 amino acids. The germline V gene encodes CDR1 SGHRS and CDR2 YFSETQ. The CDR3 DNA is TGCGCCAGCAGCCCCGATGGACAGGGGAGCACAGATACGCAGTATTTT. The encoded protein is CASSPDGQGSTDTQYF.

The CDR3 DNA reads as TGTGCCATCGCCGGGACTAGCTGTCGAAAGACCCAGTACTTC. The encoded protein is CAIAGTSCRKTQYF. V and J are TRBV3-1 (or the pseudogene TRBV3-2) and TRBJ2-5, with 9 bases matching TRBD2. Trimming took 10 bases from V and 6 from J; bases not matched to a gene: 12. Germline V gene lookup returns CDR1 LGHDT and CDR2 YNNKEL (reference sequence). This CDR3 has 14 residues.

The chain recombines TRBV6-2 or TRBV6-3 with TRBJ1-6; a weak D match, TRBD1 (5 bases). The germline V gene encodes CDR1 MNHEY and CDR2 SVGEGT. The CDR3 is 14 residues long. Trimming shortened V by 6 bases and J by 7 bases, and 13 bases separated the two germline ends. The CDR3 loop reads CASSPPGDNSPLHF. DNA for the CDR3: TGTGCCAGCAGCCCCCCGGGGGACAATTCACCCCTCCACTTT.

The V call is TRBV11-2, the J call TRBJ2-7; the D gene is possibly TRBD2 (5 bases). The CDR3 totals 14 residues. V shed 3 bases and J shed 4 bases, with 13 bases lying between them. CDR1 and CDR2 from the germline V gene are SGHAT and FQNNGV. The CDR3 here is CASSFDGVDYEQYF. CDR3 sequence (DNA): TGTGCCAGCAGCTTTGACGGGGTGGATTACGAGCAGTACTTC.

The V gene is TRBV6-2 or TRBV6-3, the J gene TRBJ2-7; D is possibly TRBD2 (6 bases). Trimming shortened V by 5 bases and J by 6 bases, and 17 bases separated the two germline ends. Germline CDR1 is MNHEY and CDR2 is SVGEGT. CDR3 length equals 14 residues. CDR3 nucleotides: TGTGCCAGCAGTAAACTGGGACCGCGGGGCGAGCAGTACTTC. As protein: CASSKLGPRGEQYF.

The chain combines TRBV12-3 or TRBV12-4 with TRBJ1-1, with D perhaps TRBD1 (6 bases). CDR3 length equals 13 residues. V gave up 7 bases and J gave up 4 bases, with 13 bases separating them. The CDR3, as DNA: TGTGCCAGCAATCCCATCAGGGGCACTGAAGCTTTCTTT. Translation gives CASNPIRGTEAFF.

This sequence joins TRBV30 and TRBJ1-2; D ambiguous. Trimming stripped 2 bases from V and 7 bases from J, with 17 bases between. CDR1 is GTSNPN and CDR2 is SVGIG in the germline V gene (reference sequence). The CDR3 has 14 residues. The CDR3 spells CAWSTLVGRAGYTF. In DNA form, the CDR3 reads TGTGCCTGGAGTACCCTGGTGGGGAGAGCTGGCTACACCTTC.

The chain links TRBV28 to TRBJ2-3; TRBD1 matches 7 bases. There are 14 residues in the CDR3. From germline, CDR1 is MDHEN and CDR2 SYDVKM. The J segment lost 2 bases and the V segment lost 6 bases, leaving 5 bases of the junction unmatched. The CDR3: CASRKGQNTDTQYF. The CDR3 region has the DNA TGTGCCAGCAGAAAGGGACAGAACACAGATACGCAGTATTTT.